Following are 27 T cell receptor beta chains from one sample sequenced in a study of blood T cell repertoires in COVID-19. Profiled with immunoSEQ multiplex PCR; TCRdb holds only in-frame clones, not every one. The table has under 250,000 clones, roughly nine tenths seen once. The sample comprised PBMCs or T cells enriched from blood (not recorded which). All receptors derive from a woman aged 18-30 years in a cohort exposed to, infected with or recovered from COVID-19 (not recorded which).

The chain recombines TRBV29-1 with TRBJ2-3, with 9 bases fitting TRBD2. The germline gives CDR1 SQVTM, CDR2 ANQGSEA. Trimming removed 4 bases from V and 2 bases from J; junction bases left unmatched: 7. The CDR3 is 15 amino acids. The CDR3 DNA reads TGCAGCGTTGGGGAACTAGCGGGCATCACAGATACGCAGTATTTT. Translating gives CSVGELAGITDTQYF.

CDR3 nucleotides: TGTGCCAGCAGCCCATTCTTACAGGGGATGACCTACGAGCAGTACTTC. Residues: CASSPFLQGMTYEQYF. J is TRBJ2-7 and V is TRBV3-1 (or the pseudogene TRBV3-2); 7 bases line up with TRBD1. Germline CDR1 LGHDT, CDR2 YNNKEL (reference sequence). The CDR3 length is 16 residues. Trimming took 4 bases from V and 2 from J; bases not matched to a gene: 11.

The count of this clone is one. The chain employs TRBV5-1 and TRBJ1-1; weak D call: TRBD1 (5 bases). The CDR3 covers 13 residues. Trimming pared 8 bases from V and 3 bases from J, leaving 14 bases between. Germline loops: CDR1 SGHRS, CDR2 YFSETQ. Here the CDR3 DNA reads TGCGCCAGTCGACAGCTGCCGGACACTGAAGCTTTCTTT. Translating gives CASRQLPDTEAFF.

This clone was counted between two and nine times. The chain carries TRBV28 and TRBJ1-5; a weak D match, TRBD1 (6 bases). CDR1 is MDHEN, CDR2 SYDVKM, per germline. Trimming stripped 8 bases from V and 0 bases from J, with 23 bases between. The CDR3 sequence is 18 residues long. The CDR3 DNA follows: TGTGCCAGCCTTCGGTCCGGGGGGCCTTCTTATAGCAATCAGCCCCAGCATTTT. Protein: CASLRSGGPSYSNQPQHF.

The CDR3 loop is CASSSRRGNEQFF. CDR3 bases: TGTGCCAGCAGCTCCCGCAGGGGCAATGAGCAGTTCTTC. The chain is built from TRBV9 and TRBJ2-1, with D possibly TRBD1 on 6 matching bases. The germline V gene has CDR1 SGDLS and CDR2 YYNGEE. The CDR3 spans 13 residues. V was shortened by 4 bases and J by 6 bases, with 11 bases between the two germline ends.

V is TRBV27 and J is TRBJ2-2; D remains ambiguous. The germline V and J ends were trimmed by 3 bases and 0 bases, with 2 bases remaining between them. This CDR3 has 13 amino acids. CDR1 is MNHEY and CDR2 is SMNVEV in the germline V gene (reference sequence). In DNA form, the CDR3 reads TGTGCCAGCAGTTTCTCGAACACCGGGGAGCTGTTTTTT. This translates into CASSFSNTGELFF.

The chain links TRBV5-8 to TRBJ2-1; 16 bases agree with TRBD2. Germline CDR1 is SGHTS and CDR2 is YDEGEE. V gave up 0 bases and J gave up 8 bases; unmatched junction bases: 8. The CDR3 spans 18 residues. CDR3 residues: CASSLGYLGTSGRDEQFF. CDR3 nucleotides: TGTGCCAGCAGCTTGGGCTACCTCGGGACTAGCGGGAGGGATGAGCAGTTCTTC. Together with reference TRBV5-8 and TRBJ2-1, the CDR3 gives the full variable domain: EAGVTQSPTHLIKTRGQQATLRCSPISGHTSVYWYQQALGLGLQFLLWYDEGEERNRGNFPPRFSGRQFPNYSSELNVNALELEDSALYLCASSLGYLGTSGRDEQFFGPGTRLTVL.

The CDR3: CASIQPGGPFSNEQFF. The CDR3 DNA is TGTGCCAGCATTCAACCCGGGGGGCCTTTTTCAAATGAGCAGTTCTTC. The J gene is TRBJ2-1, the V gene TRBV28, with D maybe TRBD2 (7 bases). The CDR3 sequence is 16 residues long. Germline CDR1 and CDR2: MDHEN and SYDVKM. V was trimmed by 7 bases and J by 7 bases, leaving 23 bases between them.

The rearrangement uses TRBV5-1 and TRBJ1-2, with a weak D call TRBD1 (5 bases). Trimming took 3 bases from V and 1 from J, leaving 13 bases between them. Germline values: CDR1 SGHRS, CDR2 YFSETQ. This CDR3 region has 15 residues. The CDR3 region is CASSSYPQGNYGYTF. In DNA form, the CDR3 reads TGCGCCAGCAGCTCCTACCCCCAGGGTAACTATGGCTACACCTTC. Complete variable domain (other parts from reference TRBV5-1 and TRBJ1-2): KAGVTQTPRYLIKTRGQQVTLSCSPISGHRSVSWYQQTPGQGLQFLFEYFSETQRNKGNFPGRFSGRQFSNSRSEMNVSTLELGDSALYLCASSSYPQGNYGYTFGSGTRLTVV.

The chain joins TRBV7-9 to TRBJ2-5; D is perhaps TRBD1 (5 bases). CDR3 length equals 13 residues. Germline CDR1 SEHNR, CDR2 FQNEAQ (reference sequence). Trimming removed 4 bases from V and 1 base from J, with 7 bases in between. The DNA of the CDR3 is TGTGCCAGCAGCTCCAGGGCCCAAGAGACCCAGTACTTC. Protein product: CASSSRAQETQYF. Combining the CDR3 with reference TRBV7-9 and TRBJ2-5 gives the whole variable domain DTGVSQNPRHKITKRGQNVTFRCDPISEHNRLYWYRQTLGQGPEFLTYFQNEAQLEKSRLLSDRFSAERPKGSFSTLEIQRTEQGDSAMYLCASSSRAQETQYFGPGTRLLVL.

The gene calls are TRBV15 and TRBJ2-7, with 7 bases that match TRBD1. The germline V gene encodes CDR1 LNHNV and CDR2 YYDKDF (reference sequence). The J segment lost 3 bases and the V segment lost 9 bases, leaving 11 bases of the junction unmatched. CDR3 length: 14 amino acids. This chain's CDR3 is CATGLNRGGYEQYF. CDR3 DNA: TGTGCCACTGGACTGAACAGGGGTGGCTACGAGCAGTACTTC.

The chain couples TRBV5-4 to TRBJ2-7; 13 nucleotides agree with TRBD2. The CDR3 has 15 amino acids. Germline CDR1 is SGHNT and CDR2 is YYREEE (reference sequence). After removal of 5 bases from V and 6 bases from J, the junction contained 8 bases not matched to a gene. CDR3 in amino acids: CASSYGTSGNSEQYF. The CDR3 coding sequence is TGTGCCAGCAGTTACGGGACTAGCGGGAATAGCGAGCAGTACTTC.

V usage is TRBV19 and J usage is TRBJ1-2, with D maybe TRBD1 (5 bases). Germline V gene data show CDR1 as LNHDA and CDR2 as SQIVND (reference sequence). CDR3 length equals 13 residues. The germline V and J ends were trimmed by 4 bases and 8 bases, with 14 bases remaining between them. The chain's CDR3 is CASSRETAGGYTF. Written as DNA, the CDR3 is TGTGCCAGTAGTAGAGAGACAGCCGGCGGCTACACCTTC.

The chain links TRBV5-4 to TRBJ2-3, with TRBD2 as a possible D gene (5 bases). Trimming left V 5 bases short and J 2 bases short, with 12 bases between. The CDR3 extends over 14 amino acids. Germline V lookup: CDR1 SGHNT, CDR2 YYREEE (reference sequence). This chain's CDR3 is CASSKPGNTDTQYF. CDR3 bases: TGTGCCAGCAGTAAACCCGGGAACACAGATACGCAGTATTTT.

This clone was seen repeatedly, ten times or more. The chain uses TRBV2 and TRBJ1-5; 7 nucleotides match TRBD1. The CDR3 is 14 residues long. Per germline, CDR1 SNHLY and CDR2 FYNNEI. Losses at the gene ends were 6 bases for V and 0 bases for J; bases not matched to a gene: 2. The CDR3 protein is CASRGDSSNQPQHF. In DNA form, the CDR3 reads TGTGCCAGCAGGGGGGACAGTAGCAATCAGCCCCAGCATTTT.

The gene calls are TRBV7-9 and TRBJ2-7, with D possibly being TRBD1 (6 bases). Per germline, CDR1 SEHNR and CDR2 FQNEAQ (reference sequence). Trimming took off 5 bases at V and 2 bases at J, with 13 bases between the two ends. This CDR3 region has 14 residues. The CDR3 DNA sequence: TGTGCCAGCAGCCTTTGGACAGATACCTACGAGCAGTACTTC. It codes for CASSLWTDTYEQYF.

The rearrangement links TRBV29-1 to TRBJ1-2, with D tentatively TRBD1 (5 bases). Trimming pared 4 bases from V and 4 bases from J, leaving 16 bases between. The CDR3 extends over 14 amino acids. CDR1 SQVTM and CDR2 ANQGSEA come from the germline V gene. CDR3 sequence (DNA): TGCAGCGTTGGCCCGCCCCCCGGGGGCTATGGCTACACCTTC. Protein: CSVGPPPGGYGYTF. Combining the CDR3 with reference TRBV29-1 and TRBJ1-2 gives the whole variable domain SAVISQKPSRDICQRGTSLTIQCQVDSQVTMMFWYRQQPGQSLTLIATANQGSEATYESGFVIDKFPISRPNLTFSTLTVSNMSPEDSSIYLCSVGPPPGGYGYTFGSGTRLTVV.

The V gene is TRBV11-3, the J gene TRBJ2-3; a weak D match, TRBD2 (5 bases). CDR1 SGHNT and CDR2 YENEEA come from the germline V gene. This CDR3 region has 17 residues. Trimming cost V 2 bases and J 1 base, with 16 bases left between them. CDR3 amino acids: CASSLKTGRPRTDTQYF. Written as DNA, the CDR3 is TGTGCCAGCAGCTTAAAAACGGGGAGACCCCGCACAGATACGCAGTATTTT.

The rearrangement links TRBV29-1 to TRBJ1-4; weak D call: TRBD1 (6 bases). Trimming pared 5 bases from V and 5 bases from J, leaving 12 bases between. The CDR3 spans 13 residues. Germline V gene data show CDR1 as SQVTM and CDR2 as ANQGSEA. CDR3 residues: CSVQRGQNEKLFF. CDR3 nucleotides: TGCAGCGTTCAACGGGGACAAAATGAAAAACTGTTTTTT.

The genes are TRBV19 and TRBJ1-1; a weak D match, TRBD1 (6 bases). Looked up from germline, CDR1 is LNHDA and CDR2 is SQIVND (reference sequence). Deletions cut 2 bases from V and 1 base from J, with 17 bases between. This CDR3 region has 17 residues. The CDR3 DNA reads as TGTGCCAGTAGTATACTTACAGGGCCTAGGAGGAACACTGAAGCTTTCTTT. It is translated as CASSILTGPRRNTEAFF.

CDR3 nucleotide sequence: TGTGCCAGCAGTGAATCTGCAGGGACTGGCGGCTACACCTTC. Its protein product is CASSESAGTGGYTF. V and J are TRBV2 and TRBJ1-2, with TRBD1 as a possible D gene (5 bases). Germline-derived CDR1 and CDR2 are SNHLY and FYNNEI. This CDR3 is built from 14 residues. V gave up 2 bases and J gave up 8 bases, with 15 bases separating them.

The rearrangement links TRBV19 to TRBJ1-5; TRBD1 agrees at 8 bases. With 5 bases clipped from V and 0 bases from J, the junction kept 9 bases outside the gene matches. The germline CDR1 and CDR2 sequences are LNHDA and SQIVND (reference sequence). This CDR3 is built from 17 residues. The CDR3 coding sequence is TGTGCCAGTAGTGATACGGGACAGGCGTATAGCAATCAGCCCCAGCATTTT. As protein: CASSDTGQAYSNQPQHF.

The chain recombines TRBV5-1 with TRBJ1-1; 9 bases fit TRBD1. The CDR3 loop spans 14 amino acids. V lost 1 base and J lost 5; bases outside the gene matches: 3. Germline CDR1 SGHRS, CDR2 YFSETQ. CDR3 residues: CASSLTGGETEAFF. The CDR3 DNA reads as TGCGCCAGCAGCTTGACAGGGGGCGAGACTGAAGCTTTCTTT. The full variable domain, in which reference TRBV5-1 and TRBJ1-1 provide the parts outside the CDR3, is KAGVTQTPRYLIKTRGQQVTLSCSPISGHRSVSWYQQTPGQGLQFLFEYFSETQRNKGNFPGRFSGRQFSNSRSEMNVSTLELGDSALYLCASSLTGGETEAFFGQGTRLTVV.

The V call is TRBV11-2, the J call TRBJ2-5; TRBD2 is a possible D gene (6 bases). Germline V gene data show CDR1 as SGHAT and CDR2 as FQNNGV. The germline V and J ends were trimmed by 0 bases and 4 bases, with 9 bases remaining between them. This CDR3 comprises 14 residues. This CDR3 is CASSLDLGLETQYF. CDR3 nucleotides: TGTGCCAGCAGCTTAGATTTGGGACTAGAGACCCAGTACTTC.

The gene calls are TRBV19 and TRBJ2-7; TRBD2 is a possible D gene (5 bases). Germline V gene data show CDR1 as LNHDA and CDR2 as SQIVND (reference sequence). The V and J ends lost 1 base and 3 bases respectively, with 13 bases between them. This CDR3 has 15 amino acids. CDR3 sequence: CASSIAPEGNYEQYF. In DNA form, the CDR3 reads TGTGCCAGTAGTATAGCGCCTGAGGGAAACTACGAGCAGTACTTC. Full variable domain (remainder filled in from reference TRBV19 and TRBJ2-7): DGGITQSPKYLFRKEGQNVTLSCEQNLNHDAMYWYRQDPGQGLRLIYYSQIVNDFQKGDIAEGYSVSREKKESFPLTVTSAQKNPTAFYLCASSIAPEGNYEQYFGPGTRLTVT.

The chain uses TRBV11-2 and TRBJ1-4, with D unresolved. The CDR3 has 17 amino acids. The V end was cut by 7 bases, the J end by 0 bases, with 18 bases between. CDR1 is SGHAT and CDR2 is FQNNGV in the germline V gene. CDR3 bases: TGTGCCAGCACGACCCCGGGAACAAGCACAACTAATGAAAAACTGTTTTTT. Translation gives CASTTPGTSTTNEKLFF.

This clone has a handful of counts. The rearrangement uses TRBV25-1 and TRBJ1-2, with 9 bases that match TRBD1. J lost 3 bases, V lost 6 bases, and 2 bases had no gene match. The CDR3 loop spans 13 amino acids. Per germline, CDR1 MGHDK and CDR2 SYGVNS. In DNA, the CDR3 is TGTGCCAGCAGCACAGGGGGCGACTATGGCTACACCTTC. Amino acids: CASSTGGDYGYTF.